The 10 T cell receptor beta chains in this list originate from one sample, sequenced in a study of blood T cell repertoires in COVID-19. Profiled with immunoSEQ multiplex PCR; TCRdb holds only in-frame clones, not every one. The data contain more than 200,000 clones, just under 85% of them seen just once; the ten biggest clones take up roughly 9.8%. The source material was peripheral blood. Receptor source: a man at least 80 years old with acute or convalescent COVID-19.

This clone appeared a single time. The CDR3: CASRRGLTNEQYF. As DNA, the CDR3 is TGTGCCAGCAGGAGGGGGCTGACGAACGAGCAGTACTTC. This chain links TRBV6-6 with TRBJ2-7; 7 positions agree with TRBD1. The V segment lost 6 bases and the J segment 5 bases; nucleotides outside the gene matches: 7. The CDR3 runs 13 residues. Germline values: CDR1 MNHNY, CDR2 SVGAGI (reference sequence).

V and J are TRBV18 and TRBJ1-2; 7 positions agree with TRBD1. Germline V gene sequence: CDR1 KGHSH, CDR2 LQKENI. The CDR3 contains 20 residues. J gave up 2 bases and V 3 bases, and 21 bases lay outside the gene matches. The CDR3 sequence is CASSPSQSGTLTGANYGYTF. In DNA form, the CDR3 reads TGTGCCAGCTCACCCTCACAGTCCGGAACCCTCACAGGGGCCAACTATGGCTACACCTTC.

The gene calls are TRBV11-3 and TRBJ2-3; 8 nucleotides align to TRBD1. The V gene end was trimmed by 4 bases and the J gene end by 6 bases; junction bases not matched to a gene: 9. The CDR3 length is 15 residues. CDR1 SGHNT and CDR2 YENEEA come from the germline V gene. The CDR3 DNA reads as TGTGCCAGCAGCTCATCCGGGACAGGAATGGATACGCAGTATTTT. It encodes CASSSSGTGMDTQYF.

The rearrangement uses TRBV5-1 and TRBJ1-2; D remains unclear. The CDR3 runs to 14 residues. The V end was cut by 3 bases, the J end by 0 bases, with 9 bases between. CDR1 SGHRS and CDR2 YFSETQ come from the germline V gene. The CDR3 loop reads CASSYNGANYGYTF. The CDR3 region has the DNA TGCGCCAGCAGCTATAACGGGGCTAACTATGGCTACACCTTC.

The V call is TRBV5-1, the J call TRBJ1-6; D not resolved. Trimming stripped 6 bases from V and 9 bases from J, with 19 bases between. The CDR3 is 15 residues long. In germline, CDR1 is SGHRS, CDR2 YFSETQ. CDR3 in DNA: TGCGCCAGCAAAGTAACAGCCATTGCTGGTTCACCCCTCCACTTT. Protein product: CASKVTAIAGSPLHF.

This clone occurred a few times. The chain has TRBV9 and TRBJ2-1; 7 positions agree with TRBD2. Germline V CDR1 and CDR2: SGDLS, YYNGEE. The CDR3 loop spans 15 amino acids. V lost 0 bases, J lost 7 bases, and 7 bases stayed unmatched. The CDR3 sequence: CASSVVGTNSNEQFF. The CDR3 DNA is TGTGCCAGCAGCGTAGTGGGGACTAACTCTAATGAGCAGTTCTTC. The entire variable domain, with the rest obtained from reference TRBV9 and TRBJ2-1, is as follows: DSGVTQTPKHLITATGQRVTLRCSPRSGDLSVYWYQQSLDQGLQFLIQYYNGEERAKGNILERFSAQQFPDLHSELNLSSLELGDSALYFCASSVVGTNSNEQFFGPGTRLTVL.

The rearrangement links TRBV7-2 to TRBJ1-2; D ambiguous. Germline lookup yields CDR1 SGHTA and CDR2 FQGNSA. The CDR3 runs 14 residues. V was cut by 1 base and J by 8 bases, with 14 bases left in between. This CDR3 reads CASSLGSDLNGYTF. The CDR3 nucleotides read TGTGCCAGCAGCTTAGGTTCAGACTTGAACGGCTACACCTTC.

V gene TRBV7-2 combines with J gene TRBJ1-5, with TRBD1 as a possible D gene (5 bases). Germline-derived CDR1 and CDR2 are SGHTA and FQGNSA. CDR3 size: 13 residues. V gave up 2 bases and J gave up 6 bases, with 8 bases separating them. CDR3 sequence (DNA): TGTGCCAGCAGCTTACAGGGCGCTCAGCCCCAGCATTTT. Translating gives CASSLQGAQPQHF. Together with reference TRBV7-2 and TRBJ1-5, the CDR3 gives the full variable domain: GAGVSQSPSNKVTEKGKDVELRCDPISGHTALYWYRQSLGQGLEFLIYFQGNSAPDKSGLPSDRFSAERTGGSVSTLTIQRTQQEDSAVYLCASSLQGAQPQHFGDGTRLSIL.

The chain has TRBV6-5 and TRBJ1-1; TRBD1 aligns across 8 bases. V trimming: 6 bases; J trimming: 1 base; junction bases outside the gene matches: 7. This CDR3 contains 15 residues. Germline V CDR1 and CDR2: MNHEY, SVGAGI. This chain's CDR3 is CASRRGDRGNTEAFF. The CDR3 coding sequence is TGTGCCAGCAGACGTGGTGACAGGGGGAACACTGAAGCTTTCTTT.

The genes are TRBV30 and TRBJ2-7, with D possibly being TRBD1 (5 bases). Deletions cut 4 bases from V and 0 bases from J, with 16 bases between. The germline V gene has CDR1 GTSNPN and CDR2 SVGIG (reference sequence). This CDR3 spans 15 amino acids. The CDR3, as DNA: TGTGCCTGGAAGGCTAGGCAGGGTTACTCCTACGAGCAGTACTTC. Protein product: CAWKARQGYSYEQYF.